These 28 T cell receptor beta chains were sequenced from one sample in a study of T cell responses to AZD1222 COVID-19 vaccine. Libraries were prepared by immunoSEQ multiplex PCR; TCRdb keeps only in-frame clonotypes and omits some of them. The sample lists about 69,000 clones, 75% to 90% seen once, with around 25% in the top ten. The sample consisted of peripheral blood, taken 28 days after the second AZD1222 dose. Receptor source: an adult who received the AZD1222 COVID-19 vaccine.

In its sample, this clone was seen a few times. The identical CDR3 is also encoded by other nucleotide sequences in the sample. The V gene is TRBV6-5, the J gene TRBJ1-1; D not resolved. The CDR3 consists of 13 residues. CDR1 and CDR2 from the germline V gene are MNHEY and SVGAGI. Trimming cost V 2 bases and J 2 bases, with 6 bases left between them. CDR3 region: CASSYDGNTEAFF. The CDR3 coding sequence is TGTGCCAGCAGTTACGACGGTAACACTGAAGCTTTCTTT.

This clone was seen only once. The genes are TRBV19 and TRBJ1-3, with TRBD1 as a possible D gene (6 bases). With 5 bases removed from V and 0 bases from J, the gap between germline ends came to 17 bases. The CDR3 length is 17 residues. Germline lookup yields CDR1 LNHDA and CDR2 SQIVND (reference sequence). The CDR3 sequence is CASSATGGLLSGNTIYF. The CDR3 bases are TGTGCCAGTAGTGCGACAGGCGGCTTACTCTCTGGAAACACCATATATTTT.

The V and J genes are TRBV14 and TRBJ1-5, with no clear D. The CDR3 runs 13 residues. V was shortened by 2 bases and J by 2 bases, with 4 bases between the two germline ends. Per the germline V gene, CDR1 is SGHDN and CDR2 is FVKESK. CDR3 in amino acids: CASSQRGNQPQHF. The CDR3 DNA reads as TGTGCCAGCAGCCAAAGAGGCAATCAGCCCCAGCATTTT.

The chain uses TRBV5-1 and TRBJ1-1; D call uncertain. CDR3 length: 17 amino acids. From germline, CDR1 is SGHRS and CDR2 YFSETQ. Trimming took off 1 base at V and 0 bases at J, with 16 bases between the two ends. CDR3 DNA: TGCGCCAGCAGCTTGTCTTTGTTAATTCGCATGAACACTGAAGCTTTCTTT. Its protein is CASSLSLLIRMNTEAFF.

The chain uses TRBV12-5 and TRBJ2-5, with D possibly being TRBD2 (6 bases). From germline, CDR1 is LGHNT and CDR2 FRNRAP. Trimming took 3 bases from V and 4 from J, leaving 9 bases between them. The CDR3 is 13 amino acids. In DNA form, the CDR3 reads TGTGCTAGTGGTTTCGAGGGAGGAGAGACCCAGTACTTC. Protein: CASGFEGGETQYF.

Concerning this clone: Distinct nucleotide sequences in the sample also encode this CDR3. The rearrangement links TRBV5-1 to TRBJ1-2; D gene ambiguous. The CDR3 is 13 amino acids. Trimming stripped 0 bases from V and 1 base from J, with 4 bases between. Germline CDR1 reads SGHRS; CDR2 reads YFSETQ. The CDR3 is CASSLDSNYGYTF. DNA for the CDR3: TGCGCCAGCAGCTTGGACAGTAACTATGGCTACACCTTC.

This clone was counted once. The chain carries TRBV3-1 (or the pseudogene TRBV3-2) and TRBJ2-5; TRBD2 matches 10 bases. Germline V gene sequence: CDR1 LGHDT, CDR2 YNNKEL (reference sequence). V lost 0 bases and J lost 1; bases outside the gene matches: 5. This CDR3 has 17 residues. The CDR3 loop is CASSQDRLAGSQETQYF. The DNA for the CDR3 is TGTGCCAGCAGCCAAGATAGACTAGCGGGTAGCCAAGAGACCCAGTACTTC.

The V call is TRBV29-1, the J call TRBJ1-5; a weak D match, TRBD1 (5 bases). The CDR3 contains 12 residues. V was cut by 5 bases and J by 7 bases, with 12 bases left in between. Per germline, CDR1 SQVTM and CDR2 ANQGSEA. Here the CDR3 DNA reads TGCAGCGTTCGGCAGGGAAGGCAGCCCCAGCATTTT. Its translation: CSVRQGRQPQHF.

The chain carries TRBV3-1 (or the pseudogene TRBV3-2) and TRBJ2-7; a possible D gene is TRBD1 (5 bases). The CDR3 covers 13 residues. V was cut by 6 bases and J by 1 base, with 10 bases left in between. Germline-derived CDR1 and CDR2 are LGHDT and YNNKEL (reference sequence). CDR3 nucleotides: TGTGCCAGCAGGGACACTGCTTCCTACGAGCAGTACTTC. Amino acid sequence: CASRDTASYEQYF.

CDR3 region: CASSLLAGGNTEAFF. CDR3 DNA sequence: TGTGCCAGCAGCTTATTAGCAGGGGGTAATACTGAAGCTTTCTTT. J is TRBJ1-1 and V is TRBV7-9, with 7 bases that match TRBD1. CDR3 length: 15 residues. Trimming at V came to 2 bases and at J to 5 bases, leaving 8 bases not matched to a gene. The germline V gene has CDR1 SEHNR and CDR2 FQNEAQ (reference sequence).

About this clone: A junction boundary mismatches the germline segment, possibly from a read error. The gene calls are TRBV3-1 (or the pseudogene TRBV3-2) and TRBJ2-1; D remains ambiguous. Germline CDR1 LGHDT, CDR2 YNNKEL (reference sequence). CDR3 length: 15 residues. The CDR3 region has the DNA TGTGCCAGCAGCAAAGACGGTACTTTCTACAATGAGCAGTTCTTC. It translates to CASSKDGTFYNEQFF.

This rearrangement joins TRBV10-3 to TRBJ1-6; no firm D call. The CDR3 spans 13 residues. Trimming cost V 10 bases and J 4 bases, with 11 bases left between them. The germline CDR1 and CDR2 sequences are ENHRY and SYGVKD. The DNA of the CDR3 is TGTGCCACCGCGGACTTTTATAATTCACCCCTCCACTTT. This translates into CATADFYNSPLHF.

The chain couples TRBV5-6 to TRBJ2-3; 8 bases fit TRBD2. The CDR3 loop spans 15 amino acids. Germline V gives CDR1 SGHDT, CDR2 YYEEEE. V dropped 0 bases and J dropped 2; count of bases not matched to a gene: 2. The CDR3 loop is CASSLASGPTDTQYF. CDR3 nucleotide sequence: TGTGCCAGCAGCTTGGCTAGCGGGCCCACAGATACGCAGTATTTT.

This chain connects TRBV29-1 to TRBJ1-2; D unclear. CDR3 length equals 13 residues. Germline values: CDR1 SQVTM, CDR2 ANQGSEA. Trimming stripped 6 bases from V and 2 bases from J, with 13 bases between. The CDR3 DNA follows: TGCAGCGTGCGGGCCTCCCAGAACTATGGCTACACCTTC. Amino acid sequence: CSVRASQNYGYTF.

The rearrangement uses TRBV11-1 and TRBJ2-6, with D maybe TRBD1 (6 bases). The CDR3 covers 16 residues. Between the trimmed V and J ends, which lost 5 bases and 2 bases, there was a span of 13 bases. Germline V lookup: CDR1 SGHAT, CDR2 FQDESV (reference sequence). The CDR3: CASSPIRTAGANVLTF. CDR3 coding DNA: TGTGCCAGCAGCCCAATACGGACAGCTGGGGCCAACGTCCTGACTTTC.

The J gene is TRBJ2-5, the V gene TRBV2; 10 nucleotides line up with TRBD2. V dropped 6 bases and J dropped 3; count of bases not matched to a gene: 4. There are 14 residues in the CDR3. Germline-derived CDR1 and CDR2 are SNHLY and FYNNEI. CDR3 amino acids: CASRHGLAEETQYF. For the CDR3, the DNA is TGTGCCAGCAGACACGGACTAGCGGAAGAGACCCAGTACTTC.

This chain connects TRBV9 to TRBJ2-3; TRBD1 matches 7 bases. This CDR3 region has 16 residues. Looked up from germline, CDR1 is SGDLS and CDR2 is YYNGEE. Unmatched junction bases numbered 12, after V lost 3 bases and J lost 5 bases. The CDR3 DNA sequence: TGTGCCAGCAGCGGGTCGACAGGGAGTCTGTTAGATACGCAGTATTTT. Its protein product is CASSGSTGSLLDTQYF.

The rearrangement links TRBV4-1 to TRBJ1-2; no clear D gene. From germline, CDR1 is MGHRA and CDR2 YSYEKL. Trimming took 2 bases from V and 0 from J, leaving 10 bases between them. This CDR3 comprises 15 residues. CDR3 loop: CASSQSVLANYGYTF. Here the CDR3 DNA reads TGCGCCAGCAGCCAATCGGTACTAGCTAACTATGGCTACACCTTC.

The rearrangement joins TRBV28 to TRBJ2-1; no reliable D call. The CDR3 loop spans 11 amino acids. CDR1 is MDHEN, CDR2 SYDVKM, per germline. The V end lost 6 bases, the J end lost 6 bases, and 6 bases lay between the germline ends. The CDR3 DNA reads as TGTGCCAGCAGGGATCCCAATGAGCAGTTCTTC. Translated: CASRDPNEQFF.

This clone is a singleton in its sample. The V call is TRBV5-1, the J call TRBJ2-3, with TRBD2 matching 8 bases. In germline, CDR1 is SGHRS, CDR2 YFSETQ. V lost 0 bases and J lost 3; bases outside the gene matches: 6. The CDR3 runs 16 residues. The CDR3 DNA reads TGCGCCAGCAGCTTGGTAGGCGGGAGGAGGACAGATACGCAGTATTTT. Its translation: CASSLVGGRRTDTQYF.

The chain combines TRBV19 with TRBJ2-2; D is unclear. The V and J ends lost 2 bases and 3 bases respectively, with 4 bases between them. CDR3 size: 13 residues. Germline V CDR1 and CDR2: LNHDA, SQIVND (reference sequence). The CDR3 protein is CASSILDTGELFF. In nucleotides, the CDR3 is TGTGCCAGTAGTATACTGGACACCGGGGAGCTGTTTTTT. The variable domain in full, completed from reference TRBV19 and TRBJ2-2, reads DGGITQSPKYLFRKEGQNVTLSCEQNLNHDAMYWYRQDPGQGLRLIYYSQIVNDFQKGDIAEGYSVSREKKESFPLTVTSAQKNPTAFYLCASSILDTGELFFGEGSRLTVL.

The V gene is TRBV3-1 (or the pseudogene TRBV3-2), the J gene TRBJ1-1; 8 bases line up with TRBD1. Germline V gene lookup returns CDR1 LGHDT and CDR2 YNNKEL (reference sequence). CDR3 length equals 14 residues. V lost 6 bases to trimming and J lost 5 bases; unmatched junction nucleotides: 8. DNA of the CDR3: TGTGCCAGCAGACCGACAGGGGATGGGACTGAAGCTTTCTTT. Amino acids: CASRPTGDGTEAFF.

The chain uses TRBV15 and TRBJ1-3, with D perhaps matching TRBD1 (5 bases). This CDR3 has 16 residues. The V end lost 3 bases, the J end lost 0 bases, and 12 bases lay between the germline ends. From germline, CDR1 is LNHNV and CDR2 YYDKDF (reference sequence). The CDR3 bases are TGTGCCACCAGCAGCCGAGGGGTTTTCTCTGGAAACACCATATATTTT. Translated, it gives CATSSRGVFSGNTIYF.

The genes are TRBV5-1 and TRBJ2-2; D might be TRBD2 (5 bases). The CDR3 runs to 13 residues. Trimming took off 3 bases at V and 4 bases at J, with 7 bases between the two ends. The germline CDR1 and CDR2 sequences are SGHRS and YFSETQ. The CDR3 here is CASSSTSTGELFF. In DNA, the CDR3 is TGCGCCAGCAGCTCAACTAGCACCGGGGAGCTGTTTTTT. The complete variable domain, with remaining parts taken from reference TRBV5-1 and TRBJ2-2, reads KAGVTQTPRYLIKTRGQQVTLSCSPISGHRSVSWYQQTPGQGLQFLFEYFSETQRNKGNFPGRFSGRQFSNSRSEMNVSTLELGDSALYLCASSSTSTGELFFGEGSRLTVL.

The chain uses TRBV5-1 and TRBJ2-7, with no clear D. The CDR3 has 13 residues. Trimming shortened V by 3 bases and J by 7 bases, and 14 bases separated the two germline ends. Germline V gene lookup returns CDR1 SGHRS and CDR2 YFSETQ. The DNA for the CDR3 is TGCGCCAGCAGCTCGGACGGCCGGAAAGAGCAGTACTTC. Translated: CASSSDGRKEQYF.

The J gene is TRBJ1-2, the V gene TRBV19; the D is unclear. Trimming stripped 0 bases from V and 5 bases from J, with 7 bases between. This CDR3 has 13 amino acids. Germline CDR1 reads LNHDA; CDR2 reads SQIVND (reference sequence). CDR3 amino acids: CASSIDEGYGYTF. CDR3 DNA: TGTGCCAGTAGTATAGACGAGGGATATGGCTACACCTTC. Based on the CDR3 plus reference TRBV19 and TRBJ1-2, the full variable domain is DGGITQSPKYLFRKEGQNVTLSCEQNLNHDAMYWYRQDPGQGLRLIYYSQIVNDFQKGDIAEGYSVSREKKESFPLTVTSAQKNPTAFYLCASSIDEGYGYTFGSGTRLTVV.

This sequence joins TRBV5-4 and TRBJ2-4; D is perhaps TRBD1 or TRBD2 (5 bases each). The CDR3 has 14 amino acids. Trimming stripped 0 bases from V and 8 bases from J, with 12 bases between. Germline assignment: CDR1 SGHNT and CDR2 YYREEE (reference sequence). The CDR3 sequence: CASSLAGAEDIQYF. The CDR3, as DNA: TGTGCCAGCAGCTTGGCCGGGGCTGAGGACATTCAGTACTTC. Full variable domain (outside the CDR3, taken from reference TRBV5-4 and TRBJ2-4): ETGVTQSPTHLIKTRGQQVTLRCSSQSGHNTVSWYQQALGQGPQFIFQYYREEENGRGNFPPRFSGLQFPNYSSELNVNALELDDSALYLCASSLAGAEDIQYFGAGTRLSVL.

This clone appeared many times. This chain connects TRBV5-1 to TRBJ2-1, with 14 bases aligning to TRBD2. This CDR3 spans 15 amino acids. Germline assignment: CDR1 SGHRS and CDR2 YFSETQ. V gave up 4 bases and J gave up 6 bases; unmatched junction bases: 3. The CDR3 protein is CASSEGLAGVNEQFF. For the CDR3, the DNA is TGCGCCAGCAGCGAGGGACTAGCGGGAGTCAATGAGCAGTTCTTC.